The 21 T cell receptor beta chains listed next were all sequenced from one sample in a study of response to subunit inactivated influenza vaccine (dated by TCRdb to about 2018). The library was prepared using RT-PCR. Sequencing used an Illumina HiSeq 2500. The public sequencing data were trimmed at Q25 with fastp and processed into clonotypes with MiXCR by TCRdb, which kept only in-frame beta chains. Each record represents a unique CDR3 protein, reported with the most common genes and DNA among its rows. Within this sample are around 790,000 distinct CDR3 sequences, with around 20% of them counted one time only. 10% of the sample is held by the ten biggest clonotypes. This material consisted of PBMCs from blood, taken more than 4 days after vaccination. These receptors came from a man aged 50 or older who received an inactivated influenza vaccine. Donor details come from another sample of the same person, matched by shared clones.

The chain couples TRBV29-1 to TRBJ2-7; D gene uncertain. Germline CDR1 is SQVTM and CDR2 is ANQGSEA. V lost 7 bases and J lost 5, with 6 bases in between. This CDR3 is built from 9 residues. The CDR3 sequence is CSALDEQYF. In DNA, the CDR3 is TGCAGCGCACTTGACGAGCAGTACTTC.

V usage is TRBV20-1 and J usage is TRBJ2-7; D is ambiguous. This CDR3 has 11 amino acids. Trimming removed 6 bases at V and 3 bases at J, with 9 bases between. Germline V gene sequence: CDR1 DFQATT, CDR2 SNEGSKA (reference sequence). This chain's CDR3 is CSALTRYEQYF. In DNA form, the CDR3 reads TGCAGTGCACTGACCCGCTACGAGCAGTACTTC.

This chain joins TRBV13 and TRBJ2-1, with 7 bases aligning to TRBD1. The germline gives CDR1 PRHDT, CDR2 FYEKMQ (reference sequence). V trimming: 5 bases; J trimming: 6 bases; junction bases outside the gene matches: 7. CDR3 length: 14 amino acids. DNA of the CDR3: TGTGCCAGCAGCCCCAGGACAGGCGGCAATGAGCAGTTCTTC. As protein: CASSPRTGGNEQFF.

CDR3 DNA: TGCAGTGCTCCCCCTGGTTCTAGCGGCAGGGCCCAGTACTTC. Residues: CSAPPGSSGRAQYF. The genes are TRBV20-1 and TRBJ2-5; 7 positions match TRBD2. There are 14 residues in the CDR3. The germline gives CDR1 DFQATT, CDR2 SNEGSKA (reference sequence). Unmatched junction bases numbered 15, after V lost 5 bases and J lost 9 bases.

The chain recombines TRBV7-2 with TRBJ2-3; a possible D gene is TRBD2 (5 bases). This CDR3 is built from 14 residues. V was shortened by 5 bases and J by 2 bases, with 11 bases between the two germline ends. CDR1 SGHTA and CDR2 FQGNSA come from the germline V gene. Here the CDR3 reads CASSADYTTDTQYF. CDR3 nucleotide sequence: TGTGCCAGCAGCGCAGACTATACCACAGATACGCAGTATTTT.

As to this clonotype: A read error is the likely source, as a far larger clone sits one nucleotide away. The chain couples TRBV7-9 to TRBJ2-3; TRBD2 matches 10 bases. From germline, CDR1 is SEHNR and CDR2 FQNEAQ (reference sequence). Trimming took 1 base from V and 0 from J; bases not matched to a gene: 1. The CDR3 spans 16 residues. Here the CDR3 DNA reads TGTGCCAGCAGCTTAGTGACTAGCGGGAGCACAGATACGCAGTATTTT. It codes for CASSLVTSGSTDTQYF.

This clonotype was seen a handful of times. V usage is TRBV20-1 and J usage is TRBJ2-7; 7 nucleotides line up with TRBD2. The CDR3 extends over 12 amino acids. Looked up from germline, CDR1 is DFQATT and CDR2 is SNEGSKA (reference sequence). Trimming at V came to 6 bases and at J to 3 bases, leaving 5 bases not matched to a gene. CDR3 sequence: CSAGDYLYEQYF. The DNA for the CDR3 is TGCAGTGCCGGGGACTACCTCTACGAGCAGTACTTC.

This CDR3 is CASSGIAGANYNEQFF. In DNA, the CDR3 is TGTGCCAGCAGCGGAATAGCGGGGGCCAACTACAATGAGCAGTTCTTC. This chain uses TRBV7-9 with TRBJ2-1; TRBD2 agrees at 9 bases. V dropped 5 bases and J dropped 3; count of bases not matched to a gene: 8. This CDR3 comprises 16 residues. The germline CDR1 and CDR2 sequences are SEHNR and FQNEAQ (reference sequence).

V gene TRBV3-1 combines with J gene TRBJ1-6; tentatively, D is TRBD1 (6 bases). Germline V CDR1 and CDR2: LGHDT, YNNKEL (reference sequence). Deletions cut 0 bases from V and 8 bases from J, with 14 bases between. The CDR3 extends over 16 amino acids. Written as DNA, the CDR3 is TGTGCCAGCAGCCAAGAGCGTGGCAGGGGAGATTCACCCCTCCACTTT. This translates into CASSQERGRGDSPLHF.

This sequence joins TRBV4-1 and TRBJ2-1, with D unresolved. Between the trimmed V and J ends, which lost 0 bases and 7 bases, there was a span of 10 bases. Germline V CDR1 and CDR2: MGHRA, YSYEKL. CDR3 length: 14 residues. The CDR3 DNA is TGCGCCAGCAGCCAAGATCATGTGGGAAATGAGCAGTTCTTC. Translation gives CASSQDHVGNEQFF.

The chain combines TRBV12-3 or TRBV12-4 with TRBJ2-3; 7 nucleotides line up with TRBD2. After removal of 3 bases from V and 7 bases from J, the junction contained 10 bases not matched to a gene. The CDR3 has 15 amino acids. The CDR3: CASSFWGEGLNTQYF. Here the CDR3 DNA reads TGTGCCAGCAGTTTTTGGGGGGAGGGCCTAAATACGCAGTATTTT.

This clonotype was counted only a few times. The genes are TRBV20-1 and TRBJ2-3; D might be TRBD1 or TRBD2, each matching 6 bases. Germline values: CDR1 DFQATT, CDR2 SNEGSKA (reference sequence). This CDR3 is built from 14 residues. CDR3 amino acids: CGGPDIRATDTQYF. As DNA, the CDR3 is TGCGGGGGGCCGGACATCCGCGCCACAGATACGCAGTATTTT.

The rearrangement uses TRBV20-1 and TRBJ2-3; D not certain. V was pared by 1 base and J by 0 bases, with 14 bases between. This CDR3 is 16 amino acids long. Germline assignment: CDR1 DFQATT and CDR2 SNEGSKA (reference sequence). The CDR3 DNA sequence: TGCAGTGCTAGAGCCACCGTAAGAGGAAGCACAGATACGCAGTATTTT. This translates into CSARATVRGSTDTQYF.

The rearrangement links TRBV2 to TRBJ1-6, with TRBD1 matching over 8 bases. Trimming took 3 bases from V and 7 from J; bases not matched to a gene: 2. Germline loops: CDR1 SNHLY, CDR2 FYNNEI. This CDR3 comprises 14 residues. CDR3: CASSDWDRNSPLHF. CDR3 bases: TGTGCCAGCAGTGATTGGGACAGGAATTCACCCCTCCACTTT.

V and J are TRBV15 and TRBJ2-7; 12 nucleotides align to TRBD1. V gave up 4 bases and J gave up 6 bases; unmatched junction bases: 10. This CDR3 contains 16 residues. Germline assignment: CDR1 LNHNV and CDR2 YYDKDF (reference sequence). The CDR3 here is CATSTQTGTGGAEQYF. The CDR3 nucleotides read TGTGCCACCAGCACCCAAACTGGGACAGGGGGCGCCGAGCAGTACTTC.

This clonotype has just a few counts. An end of the junction differs from the germline gene, which may be a read error. The genes are TRBV12-3 or TRBV12-4 and TRBJ2-1, with D possibly being TRBD2 (6 bases). CDR3 length: 13 amino acids. CDR3 coding DNA: TGTGCCAGCAGTTTAGCGCAGTCTAGCGCCTTCCTCTTC. Its protein product is CASSLAQSSAFLF.

The rearrangement joins TRBV5-1 to TRBJ2-1; 8 bases agree with TRBD2. In germline, CDR1 is SGHRS, CDR2 YFSETQ. The length of the CDR3 is 15 residues. Losses at the gene ends were 0 bases for V and 7 bases for J; bases not matched to a gene: 6. DNA for the CDR3: TGCGCCAGCAGCTTGGGAAGCGGGAGAACGAATGAGCAGTTCTTC. This codes for CASSLGSGRTNEQFF.

The V call is TRBV10-3, the J call TRBJ2-5, with D maybe TRBD1 (6 bases). Germline lookup yields CDR1 ENHRY and CDR2 SYGVKD. The germline V and J ends were trimmed by 9 bases and 1 base, with 12 bases remaining between them. The CDR3 spans 13 residues. CDR3 DNA: TGTGCCATAAAAGAGGGGGTCCAAGAGACCCAGTACTTC. The encoded protein is CAIKEGVQETQYF.

The rearrangement uses TRBV6-6 and TRBJ2-7, with D unresolved. The V end lost 2 bases, the J end lost 2 bases, and 7 bases lay between the germline ends. The germline V gene encodes CDR1 MNHNY and CDR2 SVGAGI (reference sequence). The CDR3 totals 13 residues. CDR3 protein: CASSYGNPYEQYF. As DNA, the CDR3 is TGTGCCAGCAGTTACGGGAACCCCTACGAGCAGTACTTC.

V usage is TRBV7-2 and J usage is TRBJ2-7; TRBD2 agrees at 10 bases. The CDR3 is made up of 13 amino acids. The germline CDR1 and CDR2 sequences are SGHTA and FQGNSA. Trimming cost V 1 base and J 8 bases; bases outside gene matches: 2. The CDR3 nucleotides are TGTGCCAGCAGCTTAGTAGCGGGAGGCCAGCAGTACTTC. It codes for CASSLVAGGQQYF.

In DNA, the CDR3 is TGCAGCGTCAGGACAGGGATCTCCTACGAGCAGTACTTC. It yields the protein CSVRTGISYEQYF. V is TRBV29-1 and J is TRBJ2-7, with 8 bases aligning to TRBD1. CDR1 is SQVTM and CDR2 is ANQGSEA in the germline V gene. V trimming: 6 bases; J trimming: 0 bases; junction bases outside the gene matches: 4. CDR3 length: 13 amino acids.